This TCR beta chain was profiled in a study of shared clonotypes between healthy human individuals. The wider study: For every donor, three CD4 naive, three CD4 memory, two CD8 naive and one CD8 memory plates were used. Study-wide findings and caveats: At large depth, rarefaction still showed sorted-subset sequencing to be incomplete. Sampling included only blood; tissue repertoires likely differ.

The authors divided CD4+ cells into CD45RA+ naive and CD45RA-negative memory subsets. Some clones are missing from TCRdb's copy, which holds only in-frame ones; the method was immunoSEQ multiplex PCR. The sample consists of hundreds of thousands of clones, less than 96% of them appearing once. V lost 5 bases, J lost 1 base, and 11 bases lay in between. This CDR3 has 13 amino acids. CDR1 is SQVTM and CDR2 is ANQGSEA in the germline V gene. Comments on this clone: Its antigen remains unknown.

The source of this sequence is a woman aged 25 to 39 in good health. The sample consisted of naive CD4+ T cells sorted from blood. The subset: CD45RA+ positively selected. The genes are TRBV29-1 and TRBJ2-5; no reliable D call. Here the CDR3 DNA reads TGCAGCGTTCTCTGGGGTTCCCAAGAGACCCAGTACTTC. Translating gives CSVLWGSQETQYF.